These 17 T cell receptor beta chains were all obtained from the same sample, sequenced in a study of blood T cell repertoires in COVID-19. Only in-frame clones appear in the TCRdb table, and some are missing; sequencing was by immunoSEQ multiplex PCR. The sample lists roughly 100,000 clones, about 80% seen once, with around 12% in the top ten. Sample: peripheral blood. Source of these receptors: a human donor in a cohort sampled during active COVID-19.

The V call is TRBV9, the J call TRBJ1-1, with 8 positions matching TRBD1. CDR3 length: 13 amino acids. Per the germline V gene, CDR1 is SGDLS and CDR2 is YYNGEE. J lost 9 bases, V lost 3 bases, and 7 bases had no gene match. The CDR3, as DNA: TGTGCCAGCAGCGCCCTCGGACAGGGCAAAGCTTTCTTT. Its translation is CASSALGQGKAFF.

V and J are TRBV6-2 or TRBV6-3 and TRBJ1-1, with TRBD1 as a possible D gene (5 bases). V was clipped by 0 bases and J by 1 base, with 6 bases between them. The CDR3 totals 14 residues. CDR1 is MNHEY and CDR2 is SVGEGT in the germline V gene. DNA for the CDR3: TGTGCCAGCAGTTACTCGACAGCGAACACTGAAGCTTTCTTT. This sequence encodes CASSYSTANTEAFF.

This clone has more than one count but fewer than ten. The chain couples TRBV7-9 to TRBJ1-6; TRBD1 is a possible D gene (5 bases). This CDR3 comprises 16 residues. Per germline, CDR1 SEHNR and CDR2 FQNEAQ (reference sequence). Trimming left V 4 bases short and J 7 bases short, with 17 bases between. As DNA, the CDR3 is TGTGCCAGCAGCTACCTGGGGGGTTCCGGGAATTCACCCCTCCACTTT. Amino acid sequence: CASSYLGGSGNSPLHF.

The sample holds one count of this clone. The chain uses TRBV5-4 and TRBJ2-7; no reliable D call. With 4 bases removed from V and 2 bases from J, the gap between germline ends came to 10 bases. Germline loops: CDR1 SGHNT, CDR2 YYREEE (reference sequence). The CDR3 has 13 residues. CDR3 coding DNA: TGTGCCAGCAGCGGTCGGTCCCCCTACGAGCAGTACTTC. It specifies CASSGRSPYEQYF.

V gene TRBV2 combines with J gene TRBJ2-5, with D perhaps matching TRBD2 (6 bases). Deletions cut 6 bases from V and 4 bases from J, with 15 bases between. The CDR3 has 14 amino acids. Germline lookup yields CDR1 SNHLY and CDR2 FYNNEI. The CDR3 DNA reads TGTGCCAGCAGCCTCTACGGGGGTAGAGAGACCCAGTACTTC. This codes for CASSLYGGRETQYF.

The CDR3 reads CASSFQSFASTDTQYF. The DNA of the CDR3 is TGTGCCAGCAGCTTTCAAAGCTTTGCTAGCACAGATACGCAGTATTTT. This chain links TRBV7-9 with TRBJ2-3; unclear D gene. The germline CDR1 and CDR2 sequences are SEHNR and FQNEAQ (reference sequence). Trimming took off 3 bases at V and 0 bases at J, with 13 bases between the two ends. The CDR3 consists of 16 residues.

The chain is built from TRBV3-1 (or the pseudogene TRBV3-2) and TRBJ2-1; D uncertain. The germline gives CDR1 LGHDT, CDR2 YNNKEL (reference sequence). With 0 bases removed from V and 9 bases from J, the gap between germline ends came to 12 bases. This CDR3 contains 14 residues. The CDR3 spells CASSQDRNRSEQFF. In nucleotides, the CDR3 is TGTGCCAGCAGCCAAGATAGAAATCGGAGTGAGCAGTTCTTC.

The chain couples TRBV7-3 to TRBJ2-7; 10 bases are a match to TRBD2. Germline V lookup: CDR1 SGHTA, CDR2 FQGTGA. Trimming cost V 5 bases and J 2 bases; bases outside gene matches: 3. The CDR3 covers 14 residues. CDR3 bases: TGTGCCAGCAGCGCCAGCGGGGGGGCCTACGAGCAGTACTTC. Amino acids: CASSASGGAYEQYF.

In its sample, this clone was seen a few times. The gene calls are TRBV30 and TRBJ1-3; 7 nucleotides line up with TRBD1. CDR1 and CDR2 (germline): GTSNPN, SVGIG (reference sequence). V was pared by 2 bases and J by 7 bases, with 8 bases of the junction left unmatched. This CDR3 is 14 amino acids long. The CDR3 here is CAWSTGQRFNTIYF. As DNA, the CDR3 is TGTGCCTGGAGTACGGGACAGCGGTTCAACACCATATATTTT.

The CDR3 bases are TGTGCCAGCAGGGGGGGGACCAGGGGGCGGATTGCCGAGCAGTACTTC. Its translation is CASRGGTRGRIAEQYF. The chain carries TRBV27 and TRBJ2-7; a possible D gene is TRBD1 (8 bases). Germline CDR1 and CDR2: MNHEY and SMNVEV (reference sequence). The CDR3 contains 16 residues. V was shortened by 6 bases and J by 6 bases, with 24 bases between the two germline ends.

The DNA of the CDR3 is TGTGCCAGTAGTAGGGGGGGGACAACTAATGAAAAACTGTTTTTT. Protein: CASSRGGTTNEKLFF. The J gene is TRBJ1-4, the V gene TRBV19, with D maybe TRBD1 (5 bases). The CDR3 sequence is 15 residues long. The V end lost 4 bases, the J end lost 0 bases, and 9 bases lay between the germline ends. CDR1 and CDR2 (germline): LNHDA, SQIVND (reference sequence).

The rearrangement links TRBV7-2 to TRBJ2-5; 7 bases fit TRBD1. Germline V gives CDR1 SGHTA, CDR2 FQGNSA. Trimming at V came to 5 bases and at J to 2 bases, leaving 5 bases not matched to a gene. CDR3 length: 14 residues. The CDR3 sequence: CASSPRDRQETQYF. The CDR3 DNA is TGTGCCAGCAGCCCCCGGGACAGACAAGAGACCCAGTACTTC.

This sequence joins TRBV2 and TRBJ2-7; TRBD2 agrees at 13 bases. This CDR3 is built from 14 residues. Losses at the gene ends were 1 base for V and 6 bases for J; bases not matched to a gene: 0. From germline, CDR1 is SNHLY and CDR2 FYNNEI. The CDR3 spells CASSEGLAGGEQYF. CDR3 coding DNA: TGTGCCAGCAGTGAAGGACTAGCGGGGGGCGAGCAGTACTTC.

This rearrangement joins TRBV27 to TRBJ2-2, with a weak D call TRBD2 (6 bases). Trimming pared 6 bases from V and 5 bases from J, leaving 19 bases between. This CDR3 region has 16 residues. Germline V gives CDR1 MNHEY, CDR2 SMNVEV (reference sequence). CDR3 region: CASRPPRLGGTGELFF. The CDR3 region has the DNA TGTGCCAGCAGACCTCCGAGACTTGGAGGGACCGGGGAGCTGTTTTTT.

CDR3 in DNA: TGCGCCAGCAGCTTGGATCGGTCGCTAGCGGGTTCCGAGACCCAGTACTTC. This gives the protein CASSLDRSLAGSETQYF. This chain uses TRBV5-1 with TRBJ2-5; 8 nucleotides agree with TRBD2. CDR3 length equals 17 residues. CDR1 and CDR2 from the germline V gene are SGHRS and YFSETQ. V shed 0 bases, J shed 5 bases, and the junction held 12 bases outside the gene matches.

This chain connects TRBV19 to TRBJ2-1; 9 bases map to TRBD1. V lost 3 bases to trimming and J lost 12 bases; unmatched junction nucleotides: 9. Germline V gene lookup returns CDR1 LNHDA and CDR2 SQIVND (reference sequence). The CDR3 is 14 residues long. Written as DNA, the CDR3 is TGTGCCAGTAGTATCGGGGGACAGGGATTCGGGCAGTTCTTC. This sequence encodes CASSIGGQGFGQFF.

This clone appeared once. In nucleotides, the CDR3 is TGTGCCAGCAGTTTAGCGTCAGACACTGAAGCTTTCTTT. This translates into CASSLASDTEAFF. The gene calls are TRBV12-3 or TRBV12-4 and TRBJ1-1, with D unresolved. The CDR3 contains 13 residues. Trimming removed 0 bases at V and 3 bases at J, with 5 bases between.